Listed below are T cell receptor beta chains from one sample, sequenced in a study of post-analysis software for immune sequencing data. Each CDR3 protein is one row after TCRdb ran MiXCR on the PCR reads. The table shows hundreds of thousands of distinct CDR3 sequences, with around 44% occurring only once. The specimen was blood. All receptors come from a girl under 18 with multiple sclerosis. Each CDR3 is given with its conserved first and last residue. The D gene is left open where the match is weak. Rows may omit the clone size; those that give it use once, few, many or a size class.

j_call v_call d_call clone_size cdr3_nt cdr3_aa
TRBJ1-2 TRBV12-3/TRBV12-4 - - TGTGCCAGCAGTTTACTGGGGGGGGCTAACTATGGCTACACCTTC CASSLLGGANYGYTF
TRBJ2-5 TRBV5-1 - few TGCGCCAGCAGCGCCTACCTGACGGGAGAGGGGACCCAGTACTTC CASSAYLTGEGTQYF
TRBJ2-1 TRBV20-1 TRBD1 - TGCAGTGCTCCCGACAGGGGAAAGGGCAATGAGCAGTTCTTC CSAPDRGKGNEQFF
TRBJ2-7 TRBV10-3 - many TGTGCCATCAGTGAGTCAGGCAGGGAAGGGTCCTACGAGCAGTACTTC CAISESGREGSYEQYF
TRBJ1-5 TRBV11-2 - - TGTGCCAGCCGCTTAGGCACAGGCGGTTATAGCAATCAGCCCCAGCATTTT CASRLGTGGYSNQPQHF
TRBJ1-1 TRBV29-1 TRBD1 - TGCAGCGTCGTCGACAGGGTGGACACTGAAGCTTTCTTT CSVVDRVDTEAFF
TRBJ2-5 TRBV12-3/TRBV12-4 TRBD2 - TGTGCCAGCATTGGACTAGCGGGAGAGACCCAGTACTTC CASIGLAGETQYF
TRBJ2-1 TRBV10-3 - - TGTGCCTCAGAAGGAGCAGGGTCGGTCAATGAGCAGTTCTTC CASEGAGSVNEQFF
TRBJ1-6 TRBV20-1 TRBD1 - TGCAGTGCCCGGGACAGGGGAATTTCACCCCTCCACTTT CSARDRGISPLHF
TRBJ2-7 TRBV29-1 TRBD1 - TGCAGCGTTGAGGACAGGGGGTACGAGCAGTACTTC CSVEDRGYEQYF
TRBJ2-5 TRBV6-6 - - TGTGCCAGCAGTTACGGGCGGCCACAAGAGACCCAGTACTTC CASSYGRPQETQYF
TRBJ2-1 TRBV20-1 TRBD1 - TGCAGTGCCCGGGGACAGATCTACAATGAGCAGTTCTTC CSARGQIYNEQFF
TRBJ2-6 TRBV6-2/TRBV6-3 - - TGTGCCAGCAGTTACCCCTCCAGGCAAAGCTCTGGGGCCAACGTCCTGACTTTC CASSYPSRQSSGANVLTF
TRBJ2-1 TRBV6-2/TRBV6-3 TRBD2 - TGTGTCAGCAGCTCCGGGGGAGGGAGTGATGAGCAGTTCTTC CVSSSGGGSDEQFF
TRBJ2-7 TRBV7-2 TRBD1 few TGTGCCAGCAGCGTGGGACAGGGCGCTTCCTACGAGCAGTACTTC CASSVGQGASYEQYF
TRBJ1-2 TRBV7-6 - few TGTACCAGCAGCCTCACGGGGGGCTATGGCTACACCTTC CTSSLTGGYGYTF
TRBJ1-2 TRBV20-1 - few TGCAGTGCCCCACCCTCCGGCTATGGCTACACCTTC CSAPPSGYGYTF
TRBJ1-2 TRBV10-2 TRBD1 few TGCGCCAGCAGTGAGCCGGGACAGAAATTATATGGCTACACCTTC CASSEPGQKLYGYTF
TRBJ1-4 TRBV5-1 TRBD1 - TGCGCCAGCCGCAAACAGGGGGCCGATAATGAAAAACTGTTTTTT CASRKQGADNEKLFF
TRBJ2-4 TRBV5-5 - once TGTGCCAGCAGCTCCCGGACAGGTTCGGGGGACATTCAGTACTTC CASSSRTGSGDIQYF
TRBJ2-7 TRBV7-9 - few TGTGCCAGCAGCTTAGACCGGCGAGTTGAAGGCTACGAGCAGTACTTC CASSLDRRVEGYEQYF
TRBJ1-2 TRBV12-3/TRBV12-4 - once TGTGCCAGCACCTCGGGGAGGGCTTACTATGGCTACACCTTC CASTSGRAYYGYTF
TRBJ1-5 TRBV12-3/TRBV12-4 - few TGTGCCAGCGGATTTCAGGGGAATCAGCCCCAGCATTTT CASGFQGNQPQHF
TRBJ2-1 TRBV20-1 - - TGCAGTGCTAGAGATGGGGGGAAGGGCGATGAGCAGTTCTTC CSARDGGKGDEQFF
TRBJ1-2 TRBV12-3/TRBV12-4 - - TGTGCCAGCAGCCTACAGGGCACAGACTATGGCTACACCTTC CASSLQGTDYGYTF
TRBJ2-1 TRBV20-1 - few TGCAGTGCCAGAGGATTAAATGAGCAGTTCTTC CSARGLNEQFF
TRBJ1-5 TRBV12-3/TRBV12-4 - - TGTGCCAGCAGTTTAGCTTCAAGCAATCAGCCCCAGCATTTT CASSLASSNQPQHF
TRBJ2-4 TRBV5-1 - - TGCGCCAGCAGCTTGAGGGCTTTGGACATTCAGTACTTC CASSLRALDIQYF
TRBJ1-2 TRBV3-1 TRBD1 - TGTGCCAGCCGAGGACAGGGGTATGGCGACACCTTC CASRGQGYGDTF
TRBJ2-7 TRBV2 TRBD1 - TGTGCCAGCAGCGCCGGGACAGCAAGCGAGCAGTACTTC CASSAGTASEQYF
TRBJ2-1 TRBV7-9 TRBD2 - TGTGCCAGCAGCCTTCGGGTAGCGGGGGGAAACAATGAGCAGTTCTTC CASSLRVAGGNNEQFF